This TCR beta chain was profiled in a study of beta chain features in type 1 diabetes. Study findings and constraints: Shorter templates might be favored by PCR, equally in patients and controls. When VDJ junctions were examined, type 1 diabetes patients showed fewer insertions and more deletions. Any HLA type influence on TCRB rearrangement was left unresolved here.

Sequenced material consisted of expressed TCRB transcripts (all of the isolated RNA was reverse transcribed). Some clones are missing from TCRdb's copy, which holds only in-frame ones; the method was immunoSEQ multiplex PCR. In the table there are about 470,000 clones, around 28% of which are singletons. The CDR3 consists of 13 residues. Trimming cost V 6 bases and J 3 bases; bases outside gene matches: 2. Germline assignment: CDR1 MGHDK and CDR2 SYGVNS. About this clone: Its specificity is unknown.

The TCR comes from a man aged 18-30 years in good health. The J gene is TRBJ1-2, the V gene TRBV25-1; 9 bases map to TRBD1. The sample was naive CD4+ T cells from blood. In DNA, the CDR3 is TGTGCCAGCAGAACAGGGGGCGACTATGGCTACACCTTC. This encodes CASRTGGDYGYTF.